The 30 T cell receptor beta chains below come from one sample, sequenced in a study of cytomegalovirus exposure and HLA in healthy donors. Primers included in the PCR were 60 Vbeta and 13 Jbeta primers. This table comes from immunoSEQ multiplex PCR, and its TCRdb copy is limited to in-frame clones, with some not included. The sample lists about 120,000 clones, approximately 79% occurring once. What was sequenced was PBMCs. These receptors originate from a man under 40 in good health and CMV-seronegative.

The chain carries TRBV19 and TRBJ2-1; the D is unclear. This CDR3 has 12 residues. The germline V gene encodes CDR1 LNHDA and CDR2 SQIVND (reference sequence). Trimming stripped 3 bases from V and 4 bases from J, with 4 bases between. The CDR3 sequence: CASSIFYNEQFF. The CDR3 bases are TGTGCCAGTAGTATCTTTTACAATGAGCAGTTCTTC.

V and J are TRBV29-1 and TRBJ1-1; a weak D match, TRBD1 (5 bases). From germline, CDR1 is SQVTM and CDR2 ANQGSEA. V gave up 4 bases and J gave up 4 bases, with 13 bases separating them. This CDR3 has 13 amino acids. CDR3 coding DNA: TGCAGCGTTGGCAGGGAAGGCGGCACTGAAGCTTTCTTT. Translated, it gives CSVGREGGTEAFF.

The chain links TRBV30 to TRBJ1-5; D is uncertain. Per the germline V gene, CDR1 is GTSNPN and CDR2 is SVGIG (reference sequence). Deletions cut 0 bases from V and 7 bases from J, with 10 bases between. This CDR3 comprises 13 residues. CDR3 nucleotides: TGTGCCTGGAGTGTGCAGGATCAGCAGCCCCAGCATTTT. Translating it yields CAWSVQDQQPQHF.

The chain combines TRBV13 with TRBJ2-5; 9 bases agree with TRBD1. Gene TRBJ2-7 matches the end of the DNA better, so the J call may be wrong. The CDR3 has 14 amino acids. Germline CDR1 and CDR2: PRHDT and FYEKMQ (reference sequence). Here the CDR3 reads CASSPGTGNYEQYF. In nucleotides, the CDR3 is TGTGCCAGCAGCCCGGGGACAGGGAATTACGAGCAGTACTTC.

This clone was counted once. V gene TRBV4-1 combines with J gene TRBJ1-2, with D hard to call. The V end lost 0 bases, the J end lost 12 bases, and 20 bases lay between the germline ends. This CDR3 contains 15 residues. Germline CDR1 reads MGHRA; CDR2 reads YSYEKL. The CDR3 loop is CASSQEAAKLCNDTF. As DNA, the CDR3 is TGCGCCAGCAGCCAAGAAGCGGCCAAACTATGTAACGACACCTTC.

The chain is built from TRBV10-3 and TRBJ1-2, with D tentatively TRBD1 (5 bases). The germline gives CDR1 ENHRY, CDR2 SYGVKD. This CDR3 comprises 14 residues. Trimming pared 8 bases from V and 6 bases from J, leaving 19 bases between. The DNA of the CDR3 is TGTGCCATCCAACGGGACTCAGGATCAGATGGCTACACCTTC. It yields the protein CAIQRDSGSDGYTF.

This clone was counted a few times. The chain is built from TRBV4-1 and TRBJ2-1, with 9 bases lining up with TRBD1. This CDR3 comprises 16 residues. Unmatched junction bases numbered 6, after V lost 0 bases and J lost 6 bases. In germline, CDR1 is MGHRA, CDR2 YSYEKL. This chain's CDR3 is CASSQDTGQGINEQFF. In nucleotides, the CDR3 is TGCGCCAGCAGCCAAGATACGGGACAGGGCATCAATGAGCAGTTCTTC.

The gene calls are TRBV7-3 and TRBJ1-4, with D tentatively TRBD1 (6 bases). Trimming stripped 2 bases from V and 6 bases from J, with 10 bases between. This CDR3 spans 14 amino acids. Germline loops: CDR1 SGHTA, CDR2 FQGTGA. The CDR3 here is CASSLGPGDEKLFF. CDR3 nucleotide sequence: TGTGCCAGCAGCTTAGGCCCAGGGGATGAAAAACTGTTTTTT.

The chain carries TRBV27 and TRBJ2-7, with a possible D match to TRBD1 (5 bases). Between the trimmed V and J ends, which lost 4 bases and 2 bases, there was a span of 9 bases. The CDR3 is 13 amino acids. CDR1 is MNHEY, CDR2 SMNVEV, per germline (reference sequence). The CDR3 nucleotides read TGTGCCAGCAGTTCCTACAGGACCTACGAGCAGTACTTC. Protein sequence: CASSSYRTYEQYF.

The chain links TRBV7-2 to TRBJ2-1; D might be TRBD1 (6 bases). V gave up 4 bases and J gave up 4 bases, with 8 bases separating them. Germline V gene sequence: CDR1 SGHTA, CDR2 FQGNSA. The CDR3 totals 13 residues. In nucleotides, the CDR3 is TGTGCCAGCAGCTCAACAGGGTACAATGAGCAGTTCTTC. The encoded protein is CASSSTGYNEQFF.

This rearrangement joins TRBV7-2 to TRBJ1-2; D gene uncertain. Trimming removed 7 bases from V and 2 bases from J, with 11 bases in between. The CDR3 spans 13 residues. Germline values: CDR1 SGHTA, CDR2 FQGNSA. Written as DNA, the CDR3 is TGTGCCAGCACCTCCCGGAGAAACTATGGCTACACCTTC. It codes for CASTSRRNYGYTF.

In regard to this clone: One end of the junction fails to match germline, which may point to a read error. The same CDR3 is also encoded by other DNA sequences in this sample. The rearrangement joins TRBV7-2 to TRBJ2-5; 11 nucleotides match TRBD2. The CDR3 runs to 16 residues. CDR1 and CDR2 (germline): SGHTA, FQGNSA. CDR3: CASSPRLAGTGETQYF. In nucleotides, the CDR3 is TGCGCCAGCAGCCCGCGACTAGCGGGAACCGGGGAGACCCAGTACTTC.

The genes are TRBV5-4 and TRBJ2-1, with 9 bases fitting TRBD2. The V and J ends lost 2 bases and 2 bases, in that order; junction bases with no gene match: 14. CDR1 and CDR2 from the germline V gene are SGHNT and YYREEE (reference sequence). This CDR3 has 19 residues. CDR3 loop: CASSFDRQAGGSAYNEQFF. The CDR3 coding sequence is TGTGCCAGCAGCTTCGACCGTCAGGCGGGGGGGTCAGCCTACAATGAGCAGTTCTTC.

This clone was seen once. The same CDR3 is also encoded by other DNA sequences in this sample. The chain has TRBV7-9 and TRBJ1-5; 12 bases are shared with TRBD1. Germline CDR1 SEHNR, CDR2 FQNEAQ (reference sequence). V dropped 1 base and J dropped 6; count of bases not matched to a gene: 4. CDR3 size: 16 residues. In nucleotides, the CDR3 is TGTGCCAGCAGCTTAGGGGGGGACAGGGGGCTTCAGCCCCAGCATTTT. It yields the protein CASSLGGDRGLQPQHF.

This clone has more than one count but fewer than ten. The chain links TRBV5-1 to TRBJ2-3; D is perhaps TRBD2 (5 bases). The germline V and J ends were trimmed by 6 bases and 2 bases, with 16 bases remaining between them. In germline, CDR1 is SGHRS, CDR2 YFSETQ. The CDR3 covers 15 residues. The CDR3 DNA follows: TGCGCCAGCAACCTGAGGGCAGAATTCACAGATACGCAGTATTTT. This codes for CASNLRAEFTDTQYF.

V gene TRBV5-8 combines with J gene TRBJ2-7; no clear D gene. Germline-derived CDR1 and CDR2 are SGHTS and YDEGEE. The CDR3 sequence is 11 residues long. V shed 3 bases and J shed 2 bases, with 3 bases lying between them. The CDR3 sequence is CASSSAYEQYF. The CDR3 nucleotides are TGTGCCAGCAGCTCGGCCTACGAGCAGTACTTC.

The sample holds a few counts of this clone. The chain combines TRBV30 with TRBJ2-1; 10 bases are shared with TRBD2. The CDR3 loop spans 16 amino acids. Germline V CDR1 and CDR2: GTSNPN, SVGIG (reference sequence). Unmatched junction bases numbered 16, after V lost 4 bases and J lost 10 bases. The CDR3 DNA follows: TGTGCCTGGACTCGGCGGACCGGGACTAGCGTTAGAGAGCAGTTCTTC. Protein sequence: CAWTRRTGTSVREQFF.

The CDR3 bases are TGTGCCTGGAGCCCCTCCCCGAACACTGAAGCTTTCTTT. Protein: CAWSPSPNTEAFF. This chain connects TRBV30 to TRBJ1-1; no reliable D call. CDR3 length equals 13 residues. Trimming shortened V by 3 bases and J by 1 base, and 9 bases separated the two germline ends. Germline lookup yields CDR1 GTSNPN and CDR2 SVGIG (reference sequence).

The DNA for the CDR3 is TGTGCCAGCAGCTCGACAACAGACGACTATGGCTACACCTTC. As protein: CASSSTTDDYGYTF. The rearrangement links TRBV27 to TRBJ1-2; D uncertain. From germline, CDR1 is MNHEY and CDR2 SMNVEV (reference sequence). The CDR3 sequence is 14 residues long. Between the trimmed V and J ends, which lost 6 bases and 3 bases, there was a span of 14 bases.

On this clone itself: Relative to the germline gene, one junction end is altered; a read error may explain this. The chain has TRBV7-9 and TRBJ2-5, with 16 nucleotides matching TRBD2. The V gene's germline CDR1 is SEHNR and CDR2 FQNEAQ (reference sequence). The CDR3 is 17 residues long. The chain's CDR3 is CSSSRGLAGGPEETQYF. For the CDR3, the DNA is TGTTCCAGCAGCCGGGGACTAGCGGGGGGGCCGGAAGAGACCCAGTACTTC.

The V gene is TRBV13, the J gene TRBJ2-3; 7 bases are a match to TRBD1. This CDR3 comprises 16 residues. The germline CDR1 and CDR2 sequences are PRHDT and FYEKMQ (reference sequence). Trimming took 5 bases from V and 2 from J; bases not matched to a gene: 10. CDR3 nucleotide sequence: TGTGCCAGCAGCCCCAAATCCGGGACAGCCACAGATACGCAGTATTTT. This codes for CASSPKSGTATDTQYF.

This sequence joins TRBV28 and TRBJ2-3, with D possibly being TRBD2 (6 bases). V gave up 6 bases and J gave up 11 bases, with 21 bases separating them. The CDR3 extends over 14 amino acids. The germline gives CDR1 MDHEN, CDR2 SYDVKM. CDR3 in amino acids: CASSGGARLIKQYF. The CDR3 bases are TGTGCCAGCAGCGGAGGGGCTAGACTCATCAAGCAGTATTTT.

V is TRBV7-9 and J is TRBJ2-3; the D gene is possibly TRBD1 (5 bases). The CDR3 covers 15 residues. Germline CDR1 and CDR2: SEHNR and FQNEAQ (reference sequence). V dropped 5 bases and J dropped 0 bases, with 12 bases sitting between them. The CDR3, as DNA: TGTGCCAGCAGCCCATCAGGGTCAAGCACAGATACGCAGTATTTT. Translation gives CASSPSGSSTDTQYF.

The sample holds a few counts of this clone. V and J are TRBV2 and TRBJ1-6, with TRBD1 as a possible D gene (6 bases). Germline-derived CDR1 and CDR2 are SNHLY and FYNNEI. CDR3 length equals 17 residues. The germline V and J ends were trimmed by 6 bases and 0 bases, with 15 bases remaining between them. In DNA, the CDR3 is TGTGCCAGCAGCTCCGGGACATCGAGCTCCTATAATTCACCCCTCCACTTT. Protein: CASSSGTSSSYNSPLHF.

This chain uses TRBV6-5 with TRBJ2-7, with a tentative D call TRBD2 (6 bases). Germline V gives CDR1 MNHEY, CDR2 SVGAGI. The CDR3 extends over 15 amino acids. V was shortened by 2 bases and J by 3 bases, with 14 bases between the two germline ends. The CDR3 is CASSYGGGEFYEQYF. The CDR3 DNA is TGTGCCAGCAGTTACGGGGGAGGAGAATTCTACGAGCAGTACTTC.

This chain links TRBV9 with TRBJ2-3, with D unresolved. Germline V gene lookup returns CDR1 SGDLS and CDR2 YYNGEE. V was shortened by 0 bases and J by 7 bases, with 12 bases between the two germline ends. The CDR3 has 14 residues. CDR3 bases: TGTGCCAGCAGCGTAGCTACGGAGCCAAATACGCAGTATTTT. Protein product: CASSVATEPNTQYF.

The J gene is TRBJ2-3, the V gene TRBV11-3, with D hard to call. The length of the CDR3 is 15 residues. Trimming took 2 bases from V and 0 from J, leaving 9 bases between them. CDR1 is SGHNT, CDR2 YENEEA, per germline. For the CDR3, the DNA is TGTGCCAGCAGCTTAACCACAATCAGCACAGATACGCAGTATTTT. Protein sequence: CASSLTTISTDTQYF. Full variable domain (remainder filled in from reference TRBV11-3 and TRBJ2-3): EAGVVQSPRYKIIEKKQPVAFWCNPISGHNTLYWYLQNLGQGPELLIRYENEEAVDDSQLPKDRFSAERLKGVDSTLKIQPAELGDSAVYLCASSLTTISTDTQYFGPGTRLTVL.

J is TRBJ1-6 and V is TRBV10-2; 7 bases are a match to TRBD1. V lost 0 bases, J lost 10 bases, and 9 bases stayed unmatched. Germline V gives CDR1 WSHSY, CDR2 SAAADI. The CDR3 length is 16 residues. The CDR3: CASSESLGGVDSPLHF. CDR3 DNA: TGCGCCAGCAGTGAGTCGTTAGGGGGCGTGGACTCACCCCTCCACTTT.

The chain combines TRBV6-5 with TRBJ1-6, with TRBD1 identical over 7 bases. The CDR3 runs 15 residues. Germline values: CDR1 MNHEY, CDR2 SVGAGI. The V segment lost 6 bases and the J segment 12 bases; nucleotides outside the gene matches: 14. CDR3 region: CASSLTGTVDGPLHF. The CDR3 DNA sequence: TGTGCCAGCAGCCTAACGGGGACAGTGGATGGACCCCTCCACTTT.

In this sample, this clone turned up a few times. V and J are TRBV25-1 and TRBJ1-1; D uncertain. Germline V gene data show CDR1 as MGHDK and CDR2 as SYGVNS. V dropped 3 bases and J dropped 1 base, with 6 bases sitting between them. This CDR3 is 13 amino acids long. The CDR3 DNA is TGTGCCAGCAGTGATTGGGCGAACACTGAAGCTTTCTTT. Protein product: CASSDWANTEAFF.